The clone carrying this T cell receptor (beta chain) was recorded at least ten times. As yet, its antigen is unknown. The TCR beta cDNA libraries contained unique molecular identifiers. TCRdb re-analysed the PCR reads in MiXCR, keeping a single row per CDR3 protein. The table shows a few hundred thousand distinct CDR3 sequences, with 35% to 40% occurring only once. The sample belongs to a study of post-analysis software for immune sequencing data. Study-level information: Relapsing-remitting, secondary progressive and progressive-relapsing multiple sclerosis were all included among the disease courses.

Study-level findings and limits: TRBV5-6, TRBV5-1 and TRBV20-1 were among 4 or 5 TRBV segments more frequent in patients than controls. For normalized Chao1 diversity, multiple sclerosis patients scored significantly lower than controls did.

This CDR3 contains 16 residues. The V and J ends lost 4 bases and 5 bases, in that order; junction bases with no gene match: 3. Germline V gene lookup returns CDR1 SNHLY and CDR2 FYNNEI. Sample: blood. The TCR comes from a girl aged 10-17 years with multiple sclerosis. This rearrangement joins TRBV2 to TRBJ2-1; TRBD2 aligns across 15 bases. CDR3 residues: CASSAWTSGRDNEQFF. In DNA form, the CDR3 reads TGTGCCAGCAGTGCCTGGACTAGCGGGAGGGACAATGAGCAGTTCTTC.